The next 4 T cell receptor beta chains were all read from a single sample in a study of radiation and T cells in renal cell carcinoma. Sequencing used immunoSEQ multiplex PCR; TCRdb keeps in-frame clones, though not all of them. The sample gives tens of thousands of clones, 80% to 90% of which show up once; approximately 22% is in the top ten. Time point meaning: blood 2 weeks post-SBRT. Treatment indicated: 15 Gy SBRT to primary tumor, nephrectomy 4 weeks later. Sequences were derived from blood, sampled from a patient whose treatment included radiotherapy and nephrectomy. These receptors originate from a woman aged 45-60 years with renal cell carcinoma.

The CDR3, as DNA: TGTGCCACCAGCTCCGAAGGTGACGATTCACCCCTCCACTTT. This codes for CATSSEGDDSPLHF. The chain combines TRBV15 with TRBJ1-6; the D is unclear. CDR1 is LNHNV and CDR2 is YYDKDF in the germline V gene (reference sequence). Trimming left V 5 bases short and J 8 bases short, with 13 bases between. The CDR3 sequence is 14 residues long.

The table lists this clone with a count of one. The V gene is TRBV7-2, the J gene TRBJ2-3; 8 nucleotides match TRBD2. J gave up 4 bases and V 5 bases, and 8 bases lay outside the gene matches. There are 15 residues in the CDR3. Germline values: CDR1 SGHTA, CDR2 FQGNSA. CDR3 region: CASSPSGGAADTQYF. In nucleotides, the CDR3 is TGTGCCAGCAGCCCCTCCGGGGGGGCCGCAGATACGCAGTATTTT.

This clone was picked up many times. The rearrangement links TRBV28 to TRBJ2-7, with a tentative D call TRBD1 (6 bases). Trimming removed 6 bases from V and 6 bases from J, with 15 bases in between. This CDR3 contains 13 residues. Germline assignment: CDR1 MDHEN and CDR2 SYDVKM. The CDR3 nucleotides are TGTGCCAGCAGAGTCGGGACACCCCGCGAGCAGTACTTC. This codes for CASRVGTPREQYF.

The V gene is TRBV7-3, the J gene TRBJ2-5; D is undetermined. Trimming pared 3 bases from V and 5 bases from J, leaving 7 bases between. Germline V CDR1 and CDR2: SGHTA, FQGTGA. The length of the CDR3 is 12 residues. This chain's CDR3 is CASSLSGETQYF. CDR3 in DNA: TGTGCCAGCAGCTTGTCGGGCGAGACCCAGTACTTC.